Listed below are T cell receptor beta chains from one sample, sequenced in a study of cytomegalovirus exposure and HLA in healthy donors. Method: immunoSEQ multiplex PCR; TCRdb's copy keeps in-frame clones and lacks some. The table includes some 130,000 clones, about 66% detected once. Sequencing input: PBMCs. The receptors come from a human donor in good health. Each CDR3 is given with its conserved first and last residue. Fields, in order: D gene, J gene, clone size, V gene, CDR3 protein, CDR3 DNA. A D gene is named only where the DNA matches it firmly. Clone size appears in some rows only: once, few, many, or a class for an expanded clone.

D: TRBD2
J: TRBJ2-1
size: NA
V: TRBV7-3
CDR3: CASSLLGLAGVNEQFF
DNA: TGTGCCAGCAGCCTCCTAGGACTAGCGGGAGTCAATGAGCAGTTCTTC

D: NA
J: TRBJ2-7
size: NA
V: TRBV15
CDR3: CATSRVEGVYEQYF
DNA: TGTGCCACCAGCAGAGTGGAGGGTGTCTACGAGCAGTACTTC

D: NA
J: TRBJ1-6
size: NA
V: TRBV19
CDR3: CASSSAGRTRSNSPLHF
DNA: TGTGCCAGTAGTTCGGCGGGCAGGACTCGGTCTAATTCACCCCTCCACTTT

D: TRBD2
J: TRBJ2-1
size: NA
V: TRBV7-3
CDR3: CASGREPYNEQFF
DNA: TGTGCCAGCGGGCGGGAGCCCTACAATGAGCAGTTCTTC

D: TRBD2
J: TRBJ2-5
size: NA
V: TRBV6-5
CDR3: CASTDSGRAETQYF
DNA: TGTGCCAGTACGGATAGCGGGAGGGCAGAGACCCAGTACTTC

D: NA
J: TRBJ1-1
size: NA
V: TRBV20-1
CDR3: CSAQGSEAFF
DNA: TGCAGTGCTCAGGGATCTGAAGCTTTCTTT

D: NA
J: TRBJ2-1
size: few
V: TRBV4-1
CDR3: CASSQVRDVSYNEQFF
DNA: TGCGCCAGCAGCCAAGTCCGGGATGTATCTTACAATGAGCAGTTCTTC

D: NA
J: TRBJ2-2
size: few
V: TRBV27
CDR3: CASSLSYLGDDRELFF
DNA: TGTGCCAGCAGTTTATCGTACCTCGGAGACGACCGGGAGCTGTTTTTT

D: TRBD1
J: TRBJ1-5
size: NA
V: TRBV19
CDR3: CASMGQSNQPQHF
DNA: TGTGCCAGTATGGGACAGAGCAATCAGCCCCAGCATTTT

D: NA
J: TRBJ2-2
size: few
V: TRBV4-1
CDR3: CASSQAGTGELFF
DNA: TGCGCCAGCAGCCAAGCGGGGACCGGGGAGCTGTTTTTT

D: NA
J: TRBJ2-3
size: NA
V: TRBV14
CDR3: CASSQDSGLGTDTQYF
DNA: TGTGCCAGCAGCCAAGACTCGGGACTGGGCACAGATACGCAGTATTTT

D: TRBD1
J: TRBJ1-1
size: once
V: TRBV5-4
CDR3: CASSSGTGGRMNTEAFF
DNA: TGTGCCAGCAGCTCAGGGACAGGGGGCCGTATGAACACTGAAGCTTTCTTT

D: NA
J: TRBJ2-1
size: NA
V: TRBV5-6
CDR3: CASSYRDTSYNEQFF
DNA: TGTGCCAGCAGCTACCGGGACACCTCCTACAATGAGCAGTTCTTC

D: TRBD1
J: TRBJ2-5
size: NA
V: TRBV27
CDR3: CASSSQQGRETQYF
DNA: TGTGCCAGCAGTTCCCAACAGGGGCGCGAGACCCAGTACTTC

D: NA
J: TRBJ1-4
size: once
V: TRBV5-1
CDR3: CASSLAGGTNEKLFF
DNA: TGCGCCAGCAGCTTGGCTGGGGGGACTAATGAAAAACTGTTTTTT

D: TRBD1
J: TRBJ2-5
size: NA
V: TRBV10-3
CDR3: CAISERQGAGETQYF
DNA: TGTGCCATCAGTGAAAGGCAGGGGGCGGGAGAGACCCAGTACTTC

D: NA
J: TRBJ2-7
size: NA
V: TRBV6-1
CDR3: CASMTPYEQYF
DNA: TGTGCCAGCATGACACCCTACGAGCAGTACTTC

D: NA
J: TRBJ2-7
size: NA
V: TRBV6-5
CDR3: CASPRRQGPYEQYF
DNA: TGTGCCAGCCCACGTCGGCAGGGCCCCTACGAGCAGTACTTC

D: NA
J: TRBJ1-5
size: NA
V: TRBV7-3
CDR3: CASSLKAGSDQPQHF
DNA: TGTGCCAGCAGCTTAAAAGCAGGGTCCGATCAGCCCCAGCATTTT

D: TRBD1
J: TRBJ2-5
size: NA
V: TRBV5-1
CDR3: CASGKRDRGDMVQETQYF
DNA: TGCGCCAGCGGCAAAAGGGACAGGGGAGACATGGTCCAAGAGACCCAGTACTTC

D: NA
J: TRBJ2-7
size: few
V: TRBV28
CDR3: CASSFPSRDIYEQYF
DNA: TGTGCCAGCAGTTTCCCTTCAAGGGACATCTACGAGCAGTACTTC

D: NA
J: TRBJ2-7
size: NA
V: TRBV18
CDR3: CASSQRTSYEQYF
DNA: TGTGCCAGCTCACAGCGGACCTCCTACGAGCAGTACTTC

D: TRBD1
J: TRBJ1-2
size: NA
V: TRBV15
CDR3: CATSRGQGAGWGYTF
DNA: TGTGCCACCAGCAGAGGACAGGGGGCGGGTTGGGGCTACACCTTC

D: NA
J: TRBJ2-7
size: NA
V: TRBV5-4
CDR3: CASSPRGHPEQYF
DNA: TGTGCCAGCAGCCCGCGTGGGCACCCCGAGCAGTACTTC

D: NA
J: TRBJ2-1
size: NA
V: TRBV5-4
CDR3: CASSFSNEQFF
DNA: TGTGCCAGCAGCTTCTCCAATGAGCAGTTCTTC

D: TRBD2
J: TRBJ2-5
size: NA
V: TRBV10-3
CDR3: CAIAGAASGSWGETQYF
DNA: TGTGCCATCGCCGGCGCTGCTAGCGGGAGTTGGGGGGAGACCCAGTACTTC

D: TRBD2
J: TRBJ2-1
size: NA
V: TRBV29-1
CDR3: CSVRTSGYNEQFF
DNA: TGCAGCGTTAGGACTAGCGGTTACAATGAGCAGTTCTTC

D: TRBD2
J: TRBJ2-1
size: few
V: TRBV27
CDR3: CASRSGISLYNEQFF
DNA: TGTGCCAGCAGGAGCGGGATCTCCCTATACAATGAGCAGTTCTTC

D: NA
J: TRBJ2-2
size: few
V: TRBV28
CDR3: CASSQTSTPPNTGELFF
DNA: TGTGCCAGCAGCCAGACTAGTACCCCCCCGAACACCGGGGAGCTGTTTTTT

D: NA
J: TRBJ2-1
size: NA
V: TRBV6-1
CDR3: CASKVLIYNEQFF
DNA: TGTGCCAGCAAAGTACTGATCTACAATGAGCAGTTCTTC

D: NA
J: TRBJ2-1
size: NA
V: TRBV15
CDR3: CATSRVGGSQFF
DNA: TGTGCCACCAGCAGAGTTGGGGGCTCGCAGTTCTTC

D: TRBD1
J: TRBJ1-3
size: NA
V: TRBV28
CDR3: CASLSGQGITNLSGNTIYF
DNA: TGTGCCAGCTTGTCTGGACAGGGGATTACTAACCTCTCTGGAAACACCATATATTTT

D: NA
J: TRBJ1-5
size: NA
V: TRBV18
CDR3: CASSQVSNQPQHF
DNA: TGTGCCAGCTCCCAGGTGAGCAATCAGCCCCAGCATTTT

D: TRBD2
J: TRBJ2-3
size: NA
V: TRBV5-6
CDR3: CASSAGLVEDTQYF
DNA: TGTGCCAGCAGCGCGGGACTAGTTGAAGATACGCAGTATTTT

D: TRBD2
J: TRBJ2-7
size: NA
V: TRBV5-4
CDR3: CASSSGTSGTYEQYF
DNA: TGTGCCAGCAGCTCAGGGACTAGCGGGACCTACGAGCAGTACTTC

D: NA
J: TRBJ1-3
size: NA
V: TRBV9
CDR3: CASSKDGGTIYF
DNA: TGTGCCAGCAGCAAAGACGGGGGCACCATATATTTT

D: TRBD1
J: TRBJ1-2
size: NA
V: TRBV29-1
CDR3: CSVVGQATYGVDTF
DNA: TGCAGCGTTGTAGGACAGGCGACGTATGGGGTCGACACCTTC

D: TRBD1
J: TRBJ2-3
size: NA
V: TRBV10-3
CDR3: CAISESMVVGGRDTQYF
DNA: TGTGCCATCAGTGAGTCGATGGTGGTAGGGGGCAGGGATACGCAGTATTTT

D: NA
J: TRBJ2-6
size: NA
V: TRBV7-6
CDR3: CASSTDSFANVLTF
DNA: TGTGCCAGCAGCACGGACAGTTTCGCCAACGTCCTGACTTTC

D: TRBD2
J: TRBJ2-2
size: few
V: TRBV27
CDR3: CASSLKGASGRIANTGELFF
DNA: TGTGCCAGCAGTTTAAAAGGGGCTAGCGGGAGGATAGCGAACACCGGGGAGCTGTTTTTT

D: NA
J: TRBJ2-3
size: NA
V: TRBV9
CDR3: CASSVGRGGDMGTQYF
DNA: TGTGCCAGCAGCGTAGGGAGGGGCGGGGATATGGGTACGCAGTATTTT

D: TRBD2
J: TRBJ2-7
size: NA
V: TRBV7-6
CDR3: CASSFLAGTYEQYF
DNA: TGTGCCAGCAGCTTCTTAGCGGGAACCTACGAGCAGTACTTC

D: NA
J: TRBJ2-7
size: NA
V: TRBV29-1
CDR3: CSVRQGLGEQYF
DNA: TGCAGCGTTAGACAGGGACTTGGCGAGCAGTACTTC

D: NA
J: TRBJ2-7
size: NA
V: TRBV9
CDR3: CASSVVGGESYEQYF
DNA: TGTGCCAGCAGCGTAGTAGGGGGGGAAAGCTACGAGCAGTACTTC

D: NA
J: TRBJ2-5
size: NA
V: TRBV29-1
CDR3: CSVEGLAGIQETQYF
DNA: TGCAGCGTTGAGGGTTTAGCCGGGATTCAAGAGACCCAGTACTTC

D: NA
J: TRBJ2-2
size: few
V: TRBV27
CDR3: CASSGGVRTGELFF
DNA: TGTGCCAGCAGTGGCGGGGTGCGCACCGGGGAGCTGTTTTTT

D: TRBD1
J: TRBJ2-1
size: NA
V: TRBV7-3
CDR3: CASSSGTGEWNEQFF
DNA: TGTGCCAGCAGCTCAGGGACAGGGGAGTGGAATGAGCAGTTCTTC

D: TRBD1
J: TRBJ2-5
size: NA
V: TRBV5-4
CDR3: CASSLGGQGGRETQYF
DNA: TGTGCCAGCAGCTTGGGGGGACAGGGAGGGCGGGAGACCCAGTACTTC

D: TRBD2
J: TRBJ2-5
size: NA
V: TRBV11-2
CDR3: CASSGRTSGREETQYF
DNA: TGTGCCAGCAGCGGGAGGACTAGCGGGAGGGAGGAGACCCAGTACTTC

D: NA
J: TRBJ1-1
size: few
V: TRBV27
CDR3: CASSFQGNLMNTEAFF
DNA: TGTGCCAGCAGTTTTCAGGGTAACCTAATGAACACTGAAGCTTTCTTT